Following are 14 T cell receptor beta chains from one sample sequenced in a study of T cell changes during pregnancy in multiple sclerosis. Here immunoSEQ multiplex PCR was the method, and the copy in TCRdb shows in-frame clones only, minus some. The profile shows around 72,000 clones, about 90% of them singletons. The sample here was CD4+ T cells from peripheral blood mononuclear cells, taken before pregnancy. Receptors were obtained from a female donor with multiple sclerosis, enrolled in a pregnancy study.

This chain connects TRBV28 to TRBJ1-6; the D is unclear. The V end lost 11 bases, the J end lost 9 bases, and 5 bases lay between the germline ends. The CDR3 length is 9 residues. In germline, CDR1 is MDHEN, CDR2 SYDVKM. The CDR3 sequence is CAFGSPLHF. CDR3 coding DNA: TGTGCCTTCGGTTCACCCCTCCACTTT.

The chain recombines TRBV11-3 with TRBJ1-2; 9 bases line up with TRBD1. The J segment lost 8 bases and the V segment lost 3 bases, leaving 10 bases of the junction unmatched. The CDR3 consists of 15 residues. Germline CDR1 is SGHNT and CDR2 is YENEEA. The CDR3 region has the DNA TGTGCCAGCAGCTTGGAACAGGGGGCATCATTCGGCTACACCTTC. Translated: CASSLEQGASFGYTF. Supplemented by reference TRBV11-3 and TRBJ1-2, the full variable domain reads EAGVVQSPRYKIIEKKQPVAFWCNPISGHNTLYWYLQNLGQGPELLIRYENEEAVDDSQLPKDRFSAERLKGVDSTLKIQPAELGDSAVYLCASSLEQGASFGYTFGSGTRLTVV.

This clone has ten or more counts. V usage is TRBV29-1 and J usage is TRBJ1-4; D unclear. V dropped 0 bases and J dropped 16 bases, with 12 bases sitting between them. The CDR3 is made up of 11 amino acids. In germline, CDR1 is SQVTM, CDR2 ANQGSEA. The CDR3 nucleotides are TGCAGCGTTGAAGACGGTCGAGGGCCGTTTTTT. Protein: CSVEDGRGPFF.

J is TRBJ1-2 and V is TRBV6-5; D gene unclear. The length of the CDR3 is 13 residues. Between the trimmed V and J ends, which lost 2 bases and 0 bases, there was a span of 4 bases. Germline V lookup: CDR1 MNHEY, CDR2 SVGAGI. The CDR3 loop is CASSYRANYGYTF. The DNA for the CDR3 is TGTGCCAGCAGTTACAGAGCTAACTATGGCTACACCTTC.

A few counts support this clone. This sequence joins TRBV27 and TRBJ1-5; 8 positions match TRBD1. The V and J ends lost 6 bases and 2 bases, in that order; junction bases with no gene match: 6. This CDR3 comprises 15 residues. The germline gives CDR1 MNHEY, CDR2 SMNVEV (reference sequence). Here the CDR3 DNA reads TGTGCCAGCAGCAAGGACAGGGTCGGCAATCAGCCCCAGCATTTT. Translation: CASSKDRVGNQPQHF.

The rearrangement joins TRBV5-1 to TRBJ2-1; 8 positions agree with TRBD2. V lost 2 bases to trimming and J lost 2 bases; unmatched junction nucleotides: 9. This CDR3 contains 17 residues. The germline CDR1 and CDR2 sequences are SGHRS and YFSETQ. CDR3 bases: TGCGCCAGCAGCTTAAGGGGAGACGGGAGGGCCTACAATGAGCAGTTCTTC. Encoded protein: CASSLRGDGRAYNEQFF.

The V and J genes are TRBV27 and TRBJ2-5; perhaps TRBD1 as D (6 bases). Looked up from germline, CDR1 is MNHEY and CDR2 is SMNVEV (reference sequence). Trimming shortened V by 5 bases and J by 4 bases, and 14 bases separated the two germline ends. This CDR3 comprises 14 residues. DNA for the CDR3: TGTGCCAGCAGTACTGTCAGGGGCGGAGAGACCCAGTACTTC. Translation: CASSTVRGGETQYF.

This chain links TRBV19 with TRBJ2-7; a possible D gene is TRBD1 (7 bases). V lost 4 bases and J 2 bases, leaving 18 bases between the germline ends. Per germline, CDR1 LNHDA and CDR2 SQIVND (reference sequence). This CDR3 is built from 16 residues. The CDR3 here is CASSTGAATGTYEQYF. DNA for the CDR3: TGTGCCAGTAGTACGGGGGCTGCGACAGGGACCTACGAGCAGTACTTC.

V usage is TRBV27 and J usage is TRBJ2-5, with 12 bases matching TRBD2. This CDR3 has 17 amino acids. CDR1 is MNHEY, CDR2 SMNVEV, per germline (reference sequence). J was trimmed by 5 bases and V by 5 bases; bases with no gene match: 12. CDR3 coding DNA: TGTGCCAGCAGTCCAGCACCCCTAGCGGGGGGGCGCGAGACCCAGTACTTC. This translates into CASSPAPLAGGRETQYF.

The gene calls are TRBV19 and TRBJ2-3, with 8 nucleotides matching TRBD1. J lost 1 base, V lost 4 bases, and 1 base had no gene match. The CDR3 covers 14 residues. Germline CDR1 LNHDA, CDR2 SQIVND (reference sequence). The CDR3 nucleotides read TGTGCCAGTAGTAGGGGACAGGGCACAGATACGCAGTATTTT. It codes for CASSRGQGTDTQYF.

The rearrangement uses TRBV29-1 and TRBJ2-2; D not certain. The CDR3 loop spans 13 amino acids. The V gene's germline CDR1 is SQVTM and CDR2 ANQGSEA. V was shortened by 3 bases and J by 1 base, with 6 bases between the two germline ends. Here the CDR3 reads CSVDTENTGELFF. The CDR3 DNA is TGCAGCGTTGACACAGAGAACACCGGGGAGCTGTTTTTT.

This clone was found a few times. The V and J genes are TRBV6-1 and TRBJ2-1, with TRBD2 matching over 11 bases. Trimming cost V 11 bases and J 7 bases; bases outside gene matches: 10. Germline V lookup: CDR1 MNHNS, CDR2 SASEGT. CDR3 length: 14 amino acids. The DNA of the CDR3 is TGTGCCTGCCAGAGACTAGCGGGGACGAATGAGCAGTTCTTC. Protein product: CACQRLAGTNEQFF.

The chain links TRBV28 to TRBJ2-6, with D perhaps TRBD1 (6 bases). The CDR3 is made up of 18 amino acids. CDR1 is MDHEN, CDR2 SYDVKM, per germline. V was clipped by 4 bases and J by 1 base, with 17 bases between them. The CDR3 region has the DNA TGTGCCAGCAGTTACCCGGGACACTCGCCGTCTGGGGCCAACGTCCTGACTTTC. Translated, it gives CASSYPGHSPSGANVLTF. Based on the CDR3 plus reference TRBV28 and TRBJ2-6, the full variable domain is DVKVTQSSRYLVKRTGEKVFLECVQDMDHENMFWYRQDPGLGLRLIYFSYDVKMKEKGDIPEGYSVSREKKERFSLILESASTNQTSMYLCASSYPGHSPSGANVLTFGAGSRLTVL.

This chain joins TRBV7-2 and TRBJ2-2; 7 bases match TRBD2. CDR3 length equals 17 residues. CDR1 and CDR2 (germline): SGHTA, FQGNSA. V shed 1 base and J 6 bases; nucleotides not matched to a gene: 11. CDR3 nucleotide sequence: TGTGCCAGCAGCTTAGGAGGCGGGAGAGGCTTAGCCGGGGAGCTGTTTTTT. Residues: CASSLGGGRGLAGELFF.